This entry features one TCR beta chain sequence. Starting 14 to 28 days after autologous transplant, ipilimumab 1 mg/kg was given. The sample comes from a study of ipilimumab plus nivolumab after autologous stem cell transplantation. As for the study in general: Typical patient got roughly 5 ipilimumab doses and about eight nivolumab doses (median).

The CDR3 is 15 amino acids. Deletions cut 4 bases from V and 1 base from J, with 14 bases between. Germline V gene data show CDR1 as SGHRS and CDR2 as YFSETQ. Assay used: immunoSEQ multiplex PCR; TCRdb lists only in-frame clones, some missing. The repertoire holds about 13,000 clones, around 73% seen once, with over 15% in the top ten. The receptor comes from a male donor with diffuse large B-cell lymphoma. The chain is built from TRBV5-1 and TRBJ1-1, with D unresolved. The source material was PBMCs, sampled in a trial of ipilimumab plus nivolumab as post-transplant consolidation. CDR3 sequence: CASSHDPSTNTEAFF. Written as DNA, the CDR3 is TGCGCCAGCAGCCACGACCCTTCTACGAACACTGAAGCTTTCTTT.